This TCR beta chain emerged from a study of T cell clonality in common variable immunodeficiency. The study's findings and limits: CVID subjects had higher TCRbeta clonality than healthy controls, most marked in about a third. In common variable immunodeficiency, TCR beta chains reportedly carried fewer deletions and N-nucleotide insertions. Shared TCRbeta clones were fewer between CVID subjects than controls.

CVID subjects were around 14 female and roughly 31 male, aged roughly 9 to 70. Donors gave roughly 5 to 8.5 ml heparinized peripheral whole blood. This clone was seen only a few times. The antigen is undetermined. Sequencing ends 3 residues short of the CDR3 end; the germline J gene provides the rest. Germline V CDR1 and CDR2: SGHTA, FQGNSA. The V gene lost 5 bases and the J gene lost 3 bases, with 11 bases spanning the gap. This CDR3 spans 15 amino acids. Here immunoSEQ multiplex PCR was the method, and the copy in TCRdb shows in-frame clones only, minus some. The table records about 32,000 clones without singletons, the ten largest covering 5.4%.

The receptor comes from a human donor with common variable immunodeficiency. Sequenced sample: peripheral blood mononuclear cells. The chain combines TRBV7-2 with TRBJ1-6, with a possible D match to TRBD1 (5 bases). Partial CDR3 DNA: TGTGCCAGCAGCCGACAGTTGGACTATAATTCACCC. Translating gives CASSRQLDYNSP. The whole CDR3 sequence reads CASSRQLDYNSPLHF.